The subject of this entry is one T cell receptor (beta chain). Its antigen remains unknown. The sample originates from a study of regulatory T cells in long-lasting Graves disease. Study results and caveats: TRBV28, TRBJ1-2 and TRBJ2-5 were segments that persistent disease favored.

Both iRepertoire HTBI primers and Arm-PCR of CDR3 regions were used to build the TCR beta libraries. TCRdb itself ran the multiplex PCR reads through MiXCR, one entry per CDR3 protein. The data show approximately 400,000 distinct CDR3 sequences, with under 15% seen just once and 16% held by the top ten. Time point meaning: newly diagnosed GD, antithyroid drugs for less than 3 months. RNA isolated from PBMCs was used to make the TCR library. American Thyroid Association guidelines served as the basis for diagnosing Graves' disease. Trimming left V 5 bases short and J 3 bases short, with 11 bases between. The CDR3 runs to 13 residues. The germline gives CDR1 SQVTM, CDR2 ANQGSEA. These data were also reused for a study on T cells in Graves' hyperthyroidism and ophthalmopathy. That study reports: The HTBI primer set was used in a first-round RT-PCR of the TCR CDR3. Ophthalmopathy and stable hyperthyroidism were told apart by a 13 V-J model.

The TCR was taken from a woman under 40 with Graves disease. This chain joins TRBV29-1 and TRBJ2-1; perhaps TRBD2 as D (6 bases). Here the sequenced sample was peripheral blood mononuclear cells (PBMCs), taken at new diagnosis, from a patient treated with antithyroid drugs. CDR3 coding DNA: TGCAGCGTTATCACGGGACTCTACAATGAGCAGTTCTTC. This sequence encodes CSVITGLYNEQFF.